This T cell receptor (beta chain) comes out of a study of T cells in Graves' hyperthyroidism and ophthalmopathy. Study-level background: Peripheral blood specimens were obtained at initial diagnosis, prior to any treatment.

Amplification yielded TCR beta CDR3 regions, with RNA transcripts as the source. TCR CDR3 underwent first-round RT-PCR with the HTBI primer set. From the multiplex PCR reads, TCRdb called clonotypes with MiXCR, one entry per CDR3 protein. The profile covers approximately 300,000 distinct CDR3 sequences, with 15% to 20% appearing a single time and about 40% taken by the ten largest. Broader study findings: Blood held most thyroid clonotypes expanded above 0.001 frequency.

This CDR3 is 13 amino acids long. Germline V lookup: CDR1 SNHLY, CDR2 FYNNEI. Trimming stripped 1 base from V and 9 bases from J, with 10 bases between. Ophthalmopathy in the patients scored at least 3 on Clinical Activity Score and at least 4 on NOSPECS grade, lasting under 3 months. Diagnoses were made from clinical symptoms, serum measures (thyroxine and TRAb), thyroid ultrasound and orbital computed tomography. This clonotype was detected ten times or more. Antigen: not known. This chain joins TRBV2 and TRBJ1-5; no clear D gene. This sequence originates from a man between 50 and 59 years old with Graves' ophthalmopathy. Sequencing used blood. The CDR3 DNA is TGTGCCAGCAGTGAAGGTGTTCCCTCGCCCCAGCATTTT. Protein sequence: CASSEGVPSPQHF.